These 20 T cell receptor beta chains were sequenced from one sample in a study of T cells in Graves' hyperthyroidism and ophthalmopathy. Using RNA transcripts as the source, TCR beta CDR3 regions were amplified. An initial round of RT-PCR targeting the TCR CDR3 relied on the HTBI primer set. Each CDR3 protein is one row after TCRdb ran MiXCR on the multiplex PCR reads. This table has around 600,000 distinct CDR3 sequences, 45% appearing once. Sequencing input: peripheral blood or thyroid tissue (not recorded which). The receptors shown here come from an adult man with Graves' disease, either hyperthyroidism or ophthalmopathy (not recorded which).

This clonotype has ten or more counts. The chain employs TRBV7-9 and TRBJ1-1, with D perhaps TRBD1 (6 bases). V dropped 6 bases and J dropped 1 base, with 9 bases sitting between them. Germline V gene sequence: CDR1 SEHNR, CDR2 FQNEAQ (reference sequence). CDR3 length: 13 amino acids. The CDR3 coding sequence is TGTGCCAGCAGTCCGACAGGGAACACTGAAGCTTTCTTT. Translation gives CASSPTGNTEAFF. Combining the CDR3 with reference TRBV7-9 and TRBJ1-1 gives the whole variable domain DTGVSQNPRHKITKRGQNVTFRCDPISEHNRLYWYRQTLGQGPEFLTYFQNEAQLEKSRLLSDRFSAERPKGSFSTLEIQRTEQGDSAMYLCASSPTGNTEAFFGQGTRLTVV.

The chain combines TRBV7-9 with TRBJ1-6, with 8 bases fitting TRBD1. CDR1 and CDR2 (germline): SEHNR, FQNEAQ (reference sequence). V gave up 5 bases and J gave up 9 bases; unmatched junction bases: 9. The CDR3 has 15 amino acids. CDR3 loop: CASSVTDRVASPLHF. The CDR3, as DNA: TGTGCCAGCAGCGTAACGGACAGGGTAGCTTCACCCCTCCACTTT.

This clonotype was counted a few times. This chain joins TRBV12-3 or TRBV12-4 and TRBJ2-5, with D possibly matching TRBD2 (5 bases). The CDR3 is made up of 14 amino acids. The germline V and J ends were trimmed by 3 bases and 1 base, with 9 bases remaining between them. For the CDR3, the DNA is TGTGCCAGCAGTTTTCGACTACTCCAAGAGACCCAGTACTTC. Translated: CASSFRLLQETQYF.

The genes are TRBV20-1 and TRBJ1-1; 9 bases map to TRBD1. With V trimmed by 5 bases and J by 0 bases, 4 bases remained unmatched. CDR1 is DFQATT and CDR2 is SNEGSKA in the germline V gene (reference sequence). This CDR3 region has 14 residues. CDR3 region: CSAEDRGVNTEAFF. The CDR3, as DNA: TGCAGTGCTGAGGACAGGGGAGTGAACACTGAAGCTTTCTTT.

V usage is TRBV2 and J usage is TRBJ1-1, with 7 bases aligning to TRBD1. J gave up 6 bases and V 6 bases, and 4 bases lay outside the gene matches. The length of the CDR3 is 12 residues. Germline values: CDR1 SNHLY, CDR2 FYNNEI. CDR3 in amino acids: CASRQGTAEAFF. The CDR3, as DNA: TGTGCCAGCAGGCAGGGGACAGCTGAAGCTTTCTTT.

J is TRBJ1-5 and V is TRBV7-9; tentatively, D is TRBD1 (5 bases). Trimming cost V 5 bases and J 2 bases, with 19 bases left between them. The CDR3 covers 17 residues. CDR1 is SEHNR and CDR2 is FQNEAQ in the germline V gene (reference sequence). The CDR3 sequence: CASSTTLGAGGNQPQHF. As DNA, the CDR3 is TGTGCCAGCAGCACAACCCTTGGGGCAGGCGGCAATCAGCCCCAGCATTTT.

The chain couples TRBV6-5 to TRBJ2-5, with TRBD1 matching 9 bases. The CDR3 contains 12 residues. The V gene end was trimmed by 7 bases and the J gene end by 7 bases; junction bases not matched to a gene: 4. CDR1 is MNHEY and CDR2 is SVGAGI in the germline V gene. The CDR3 DNA is TGTGCCAGCAAACAGGGGGCAGGGACCCAGTACTTC. This gives the protein CASKQGAGTQYF.

V gene TRBV7-9 combines with J gene TRBJ1-2; D uncertain. The CDR3 has 13 residues. V was shortened by 6 bases and J by 4 bases, with 12 bases between the two germline ends. Germline-derived CDR1 and CDR2 are SEHNR and FQNEAQ (reference sequence). In nucleotides, the CDR3 is TGTGCCAGCAGTCCCCTAAACCCCTATGGCTACACCTTC. It codes for CASSPLNPYGYTF. The variable domain in full, with the rest retrieved from reference TRBV7-9 and TRBJ1-2, is DTGVSQNPRHKITKRGQNVTFRCDPISEHNRLYWYRQTLGQGPEFLTYFQNEAQLEKSRLLSDRFSAERPKGSFSTLEIQRTEQGDSAMYLCASSPLNPYGYTFGSGTRLTVV.

The rearrangement links TRBV24-1 to TRBJ2-2; D unclear. With 4 bases removed from V and 7 bases from J, the gap between germline ends came to 3 bases. This CDR3 region has 11 residues. Germline CDR1 reads KGHDR; CDR2 reads SFDVKD. CDR3 bases: TGTGCCACCAGTGAGGACGGGGAGCTGTTTTTT. It is translated as CATSEDGELFF.

This chain joins TRBV7-9 and TRBJ2-6; a possible D gene is TRBD2 (6 bases). The germline CDR1 and CDR2 sequences are SEHNR and FQNEAQ (reference sequence). The CDR3 totals 16 residues. Trimming took off 2 bases at V and 1 base at J, with 9 bases between the two ends. In DNA form, the CDR3 reads TGTGCCAGCAGCTTACAAGGGAGGTCTGGGGCCAACGTCCTGACTTTC. The encoded protein is CASSLQGRSGANVLTF. The full variable domain, with the rest looked up from reference TRBV7-9 and TRBJ2-6, is DTGVSQNPRHKITKRGQNVTFRCDPISEHNRLYWYRQTLGQGPEFLTYFQNEAQLEKSRLLSDRFSAERPKGSFSTLEIQRTEQGDSAMYLCASSLQGRSGANVLTFGAGSRLTVL.

The chain links TRBV16 to TRBJ1-1, with 8 nucleotides matching TRBD1. The CDR3 runs 16 residues. V shed 4 bases and J 2 bases; nucleotides not matched to a gene: 9. CDR1 and CDR2 from the germline V gene are KGHSY and FQNENV. The CDR3 DNA is TGTGCCAGCAGCCTAAGACAGGGGACGGGTAACACTGAAGCTTTCTTT. It codes for CASSLRQGTGNTEAFF.

In the case of this clonotype: An end of the junction does not agree with germline; a read error may underlie this. The chain links TRBV7-2 to TRBJ1-6, with D possibly being TRBD1 (6 bases). CDR1 SGHTA and CDR2 FQGNSA come from the germline V gene. CDR3 length: 12 amino acids. CDR3 DNA: TGTGCCGGACAGTCCTCTAATTCACCCCTCCACTTT. Translating it yields CAGQSSNSPLHF.

The genes are TRBV6-5 and TRBJ1-3; TRBD1 is a possible D gene (6 bases). Deletions cut 4 bases from V and 0 bases from J, with 10 bases between. This CDR3 region has 15 residues. The V gene's germline CDR1 is MNHEY and CDR2 SVGAGI. In DNA, the CDR3 is TGTGCCAGCAGTTCTAACAGGGTCTCTGGAAACACCATATATTTT. It specifies CASSSNRVSGNTIYF.

This clonotype was seen repeatedly, ten times or more. The chain joins TRBV29-1 to TRBJ2-5; 7 bases line up with TRBD1. CDR3 size: 12 residues. V shed 7 bases, J shed 5 bases, and the junction held 7 bases outside the gene matches. The germline V gene encodes CDR1 SQVTM and CDR2 ANQGSEA. The CDR3: CSAYRGFETQYF. The CDR3 nucleotides read TGCAGCGCATACAGGGGTTTCGAGACCCAGTACTTC.

This sequence joins TRBV7-2 and TRBJ2-2, with 7 bases that match TRBD2. The CDR3 runs 14 residues. The trim removed 11 bases at V and 6 bases at J, leaving 12 bases unmatched. Germline V gene data show CDR1 as SGHTA and CDR2 as FQGNSA. The CDR3: CAAGRGLDSGELFF. The CDR3 nucleotides read TGTGCCGCGGGGAGGGGACTTGACTCCGGGGAGCTGTTTTTT.

This clonotype was seen at least ten times. This rearrangement joins TRBV6-5 to TRBJ1-5; D not certain. The CDR3 is made up of 14 amino acids. Trimming left V 7 bases short and J 1 base short, with 11 bases between. In germline, CDR1 is MNHEY, CDR2 SVGAGI. The CDR3 coding sequence is TGTGCCAGCAAGCCGACTGACAGCAATCAGCCCCAGCATTTT. This codes for CASKPTDSNQPQHF.

The chain combines TRBV5-4 with TRBJ2-3; D gene uncertain. Trimming pared 4 bases from V and 2 bases from J, leaving 8 bases between. This CDR3 contains 13 residues. The germline gives CDR1 SGHNT, CDR2 YYREEE (reference sequence). CDR3 sequence (DNA): TGTGCCAGCAGCCCGGACCCCACAGATACGCAGTATTTT. Translating it yields CASSPDPTDTQYF.

In its sample, this clonotype was seen a few times. The rearrangement links TRBV2 to TRBJ1-5; 10 bases agree with TRBD1. The CDR3 totals 17 residues. Germline values: CDR1 SNHLY, CDR2 FYNNEI. The V segment lost 6 bases and the J segment 2 bases; nucleotides outside the gene matches: 10. CDR3 sequence reads: CASRPGQGRKGNQPQHF. The CDR3 nucleotides are TGTGCCAGCAGGCCGGGACAGGGGCGTAAGGGCAATCAGCCCCAGCATTTT.

J is TRBJ1-1 and V is TRBV7-8, with 8 bases aligning to TRBD1. This CDR3 has 14 amino acids. The germline gives CDR1 SGHVS, CDR2 FQNEAQ. V dropped 6 bases and J dropped 7; count of bases not matched to a gene: 10. CDR3 DNA: TGTGCCAGCAGACGAGACAGGGGTCGAGGTGAAGCTTTCTTT. Protein sequence: CASRRDRGRGEAFF. Looking up the rest from reference TRBV7-8 and TRBJ1-1 gives the full variable domain: GAGVSQSPRYKVAKRGQDVALRCDPISGHVSLFWYQQALGQGPEFLTYFQNEAQLDKSGLPSDRFFAERPEGSVSTLKIQRTQQEDSAVYLCASRRDRGRGEAFFGQGTRLTVV.

The gene calls are TRBV7-9 and TRBJ1-6; D is uncertain. This CDR3 spans 14 amino acids. Trimming took off 5 bases at V and 5 bases at J, with 10 bases between the two ends. Germline-derived CDR1 and CDR2 are SEHNR and FQNEAQ (reference sequence). CDR3 coding DNA: TGTGCCAGCAGCACAGATTCTAATAATTCACCCCTCCACTTT. Residues: CASSTDSNNSPLHF. Drawing the rest from reference TRBV7-9 and TRBJ1-6, the complete variable domain is DTGVSQNPRHKITKRGQNVTFRCDPISEHNRLYWYRQTLGQGPEFLTYFQNEAQLEKSRLLSDRFSAERPKGSFSTLEIQRTEQGDSAMYLCASSTDSNNSPLHFGNGTRLTVT.